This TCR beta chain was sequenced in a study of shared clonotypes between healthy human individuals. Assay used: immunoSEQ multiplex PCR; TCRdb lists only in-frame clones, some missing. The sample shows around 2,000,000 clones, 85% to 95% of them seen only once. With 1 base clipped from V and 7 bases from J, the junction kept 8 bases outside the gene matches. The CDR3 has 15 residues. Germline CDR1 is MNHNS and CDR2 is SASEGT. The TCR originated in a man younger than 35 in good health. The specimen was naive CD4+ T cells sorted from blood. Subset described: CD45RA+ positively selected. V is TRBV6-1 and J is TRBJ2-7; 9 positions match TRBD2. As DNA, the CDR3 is TGTGCCAGCAGTGAAGTTAGCGGGGGCCTCGGGGAGCAGTACTTC. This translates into CASSEVSGGLGEQYF.